This T cell receptor (beta chain) was retrieved from a study of blood T cells in healthy people across ages. Whole-study findings and limits: Shifts in expanded clonotypes may have been confounded by donor CMV status, which was unknown.

This CDR3 has 11 residues. Germline CDR1 reads SGDLS; CDR2 reads YYNGEE. With regard to this clonotype: The antigen is undetermined. Relative to the germline gene, one junction end is altered; a read error may explain this.

The use of a sample-barcoded 5' primer and a J-beta primer mix characterized a second PCR of roughly 6 to 12 cycles. Each CDR3 protein gets one entry after TCRdb re-called the 5' RACE reads with MiXCR. Here the sample spans around 990,000 distinct CDR3 sequences, approximately 25% being singletons. This sample also belongs to another study, concerning T cells of mothers and their children. That work states: The sample comes from nine or ten healthy Caucasian donors: mothers and children.

The clonotype was recovered from a girl between 2 and 10 years old in good health. The sample comprised blood. The chain is built from TRBV9 and TRBJ2-5; D is undetermined. CDR3 DNA: TGTGCCAGCACCGACTCCTGGGCCCAGTATTTC. Its protein is CASTDSWAQYF.